These T cell receptor beta chains were read from a single sample in a study of early T cells in non-severe SARS-CoV-2 infection. TCRdb independently ran MiXCR on the 5' RACE reads; one entry per CDR3 protein. Here the sample spans about 56,000 distinct CDR3 sequences, 10% to 13% being singletons. Sequenced: whole blood. The source is an adult who was a healthcare worker with PCR-confirmed SARS-CoV-2 infection or an uninfected control (not recorded which). CDR3s include the opening cysteine and the closing phenylalanine or tryptophan. A D gene is named only where the DNA matches it firmly. Size values are once, few and many counts, or a class for expanded clones, and some rows have none.

cdr3_nt	cdr3_aa	d_call	clone_size	v_call	j_call
TGTGCCAGCAAAAGGTCCCCAGACGGCTACGAGCAGTACTTC	CASKRSPDGYEQYF	.	many	TRBV6-2/TRBV6-3	TRBJ2-7
TGTGCCAGCAGTAGACAGGGAAGTGAAAAACTGTTTTTT	CASSRQGSEKLFF	TRBD1	many	TRBV6-5	TRBJ1-4
TGTGCCAGCAGCTTGGCCGTTGCGGACACCGGGGAGCTGTTTTTT	CASSLAVADTGELFF	.	many	TRBV5-6	TRBJ2-2
TGCAGTGCTACGAACACCGGGGAGCTGTTTTTT	CSATNTGELFF	.	.	TRBV20-1	TRBJ2-2
TGCAGCGTTGACAGGGGCGACTACAATGAGCAGTTCTTC	CSVDRGDYNEQFF	.	.	TRBV29-1	TRBJ2-1
TGTGCCAGCAGCTTAGAGTATACGCAGTATTTT	CASSLEYTQYF	.	.	TRBV7-8	TRBJ2-3
TGTGCCAGTCGAGCGGGAGGGCCGTACGAGCAGTACTTC	CASRAGGPYEQYF	TRBD2	many	TRBV2	TRBJ2-7
TGTGCCAGCCTGCCCTATAGCGGGATTACGTTCTTC	CASLPYSGITFF	TRBD2	many	TRBV6-1	TRBJ2-1
TGTGCCACTCTCGACAAGAGCTCCTACAATGAGCAGTTCTTC	CATLDKSSYNEQFF	.	many	TRBV5-3	TRBJ2-1
TGTGCCAAGAGGGCGAGAGAAAGTGAAAAACTGTTTTTT	CAKRARESEKLFF	.	.	TRBV6-6	TRBJ1-4
TGTGCCAGCAGTTACTCTTGGCAGGGCGACGGAAACACCATATATTTT	CASSYSWQGDGNTIYF	.	few	TRBV6-2/TRBV6-3	TRBJ1-3
TGTGCCAGCAGCAAAGTAGGAGGTTTACGGTTCTTC	CASSKVGGLRFF	.	many	TRBV21-1	TRBJ2-1
TGTGCCATCAGTTCTAGCGGGAGGGGCACAGATACGCAGTATTTT	CAISSSGRGTDTQYF	TRBD2	medium-sized	TRBV10-3	TRBJ2-3
TGTGCCAGCAGTTTGGGACAGGGGTTTGTTCGGCCCCAGCATTTT	CASSLGQGFVRPQHF	TRBD1	many	TRBV6-2/TRBV6-3	TRBJ1-5
TGTGCCAGCAGTTACTCTACAGGGGCTGGAAACACCATATATTTT	CASSYSTGAGNTIYF	TRBD1	many	TRBV6-5	TRBJ1-3
TGCGCCAGCAGCCACGACGGACAGGCTCGGGTTGATACGCAGTATTTT	CASSHDGQARVDTQYF	TRBD1	.	TRBV4-3	TRBJ2-3
TGTGCCAGCAGCTTAGTACCGGGGACTGAAGCTTTCTTT	CASSLVPGTEAFF	.	many	TRBV7-2	TRBJ1-1
TGTGCCACCAGTGATTTTCTCATCCCCTCTCCCCTCACTGAAGCTTTCTTT	CATSDFLIPSPLTEAFF	.	few	TRBV24-1	TRBJ1-1
TGTGCCAGCACGACAGTCAACTATGGCTACACCTTC	CASTTVNYGYTF	.	.	TRBV7-9	TRBJ1-2